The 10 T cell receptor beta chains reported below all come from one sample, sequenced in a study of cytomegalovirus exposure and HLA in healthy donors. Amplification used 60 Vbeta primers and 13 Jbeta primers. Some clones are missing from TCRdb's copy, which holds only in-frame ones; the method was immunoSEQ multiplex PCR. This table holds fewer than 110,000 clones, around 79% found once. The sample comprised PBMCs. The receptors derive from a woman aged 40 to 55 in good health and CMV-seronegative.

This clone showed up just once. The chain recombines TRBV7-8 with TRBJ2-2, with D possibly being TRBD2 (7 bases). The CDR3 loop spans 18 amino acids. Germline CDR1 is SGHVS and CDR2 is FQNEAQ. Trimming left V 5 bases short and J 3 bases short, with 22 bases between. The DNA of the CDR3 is TGTGCCAGCAGCCCCACATACGGGGGGCGACGGGACACCGGGGAGCTGTTTTTT. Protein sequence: CASSPTYGGRRDTGELFF.

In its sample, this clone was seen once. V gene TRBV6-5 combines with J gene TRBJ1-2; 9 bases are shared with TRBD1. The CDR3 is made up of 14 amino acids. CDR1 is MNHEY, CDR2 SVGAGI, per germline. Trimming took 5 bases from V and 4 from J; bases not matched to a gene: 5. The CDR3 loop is CASSPGTGFYGYTF. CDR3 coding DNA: TGTGCCAGCAGTCCCGGGACAGGGTTCTATGGCTACACCTTC.

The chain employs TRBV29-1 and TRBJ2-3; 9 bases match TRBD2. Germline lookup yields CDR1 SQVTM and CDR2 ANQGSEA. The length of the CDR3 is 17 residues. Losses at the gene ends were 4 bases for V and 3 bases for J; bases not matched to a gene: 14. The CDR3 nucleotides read TGCAGCGTTGCCTCCTACCGAGGGACTAGCCAGACAGATACGCAGTATTTT. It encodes CSVASYRGTSQTDTQYF.

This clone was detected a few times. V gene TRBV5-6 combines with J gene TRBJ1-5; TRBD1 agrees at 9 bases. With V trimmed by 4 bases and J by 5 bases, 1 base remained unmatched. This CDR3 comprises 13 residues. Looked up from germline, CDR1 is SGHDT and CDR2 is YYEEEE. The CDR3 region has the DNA TGTGCCAGCAGCCGGACAGGGGATCAGCCCCAGCATTTT. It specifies CASSRTGDQPQHF.

The CDR3 sequence: CASKGLAFPDTQYF. CDR3 DNA sequence: TGTGCCAGCAAAGGACTAGCTTTCCCAGATACGCAGTATTTT. The chain has TRBV2 and TRBJ2-3; TRBD2 agrees at 8 bases. CDR1 SNHLY and CDR2 FYNNEI come from the germline V gene. The CDR3 has 14 amino acids. Losses at the gene ends were 7 bases for V and 4 bases for J; bases not matched to a gene: 7.

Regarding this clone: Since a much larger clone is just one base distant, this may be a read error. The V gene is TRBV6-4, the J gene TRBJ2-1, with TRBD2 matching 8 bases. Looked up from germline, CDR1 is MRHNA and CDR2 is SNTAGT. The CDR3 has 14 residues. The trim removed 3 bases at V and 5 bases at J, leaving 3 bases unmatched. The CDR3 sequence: CASSERTSHNEQFF. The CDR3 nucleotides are TGTGCCAGCAGTGAGAGGACTAGCCACAATGAGCAGTTCTTC.

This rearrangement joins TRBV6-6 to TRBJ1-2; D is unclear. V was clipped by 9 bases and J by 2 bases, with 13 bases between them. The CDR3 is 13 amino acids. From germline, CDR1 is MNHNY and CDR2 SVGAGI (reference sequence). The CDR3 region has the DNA TGTGCCAGTAAACCCTCGGGGAACTATGGCTACACCTTC. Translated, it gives CASKPSGNYGYTF.

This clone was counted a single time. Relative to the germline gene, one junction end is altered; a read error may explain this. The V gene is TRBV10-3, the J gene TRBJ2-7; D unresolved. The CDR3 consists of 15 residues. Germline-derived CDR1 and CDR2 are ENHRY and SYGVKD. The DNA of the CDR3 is TGTGCCATCAGTGAGTCGATGGGCTTTGGCTACGGGCAGTACTTC. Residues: CAISESMGFGYGQYF.

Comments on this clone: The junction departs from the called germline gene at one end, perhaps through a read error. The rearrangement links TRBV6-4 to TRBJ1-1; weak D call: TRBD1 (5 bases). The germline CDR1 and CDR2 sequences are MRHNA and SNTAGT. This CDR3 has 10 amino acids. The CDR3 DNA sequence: TGTGCCAGCAGTGACTCGGCGGGGGTCTTT. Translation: CASSDSAGVF.

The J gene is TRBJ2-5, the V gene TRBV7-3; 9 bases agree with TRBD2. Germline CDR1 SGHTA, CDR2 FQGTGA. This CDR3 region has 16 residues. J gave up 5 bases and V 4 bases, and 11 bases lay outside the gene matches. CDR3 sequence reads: CASSSLGGGAWETQYF. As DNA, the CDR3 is TGTGCCAGCAGCTCCCTTGGCGGGGGGGCTTGGGAGACCCAGTACTTC.